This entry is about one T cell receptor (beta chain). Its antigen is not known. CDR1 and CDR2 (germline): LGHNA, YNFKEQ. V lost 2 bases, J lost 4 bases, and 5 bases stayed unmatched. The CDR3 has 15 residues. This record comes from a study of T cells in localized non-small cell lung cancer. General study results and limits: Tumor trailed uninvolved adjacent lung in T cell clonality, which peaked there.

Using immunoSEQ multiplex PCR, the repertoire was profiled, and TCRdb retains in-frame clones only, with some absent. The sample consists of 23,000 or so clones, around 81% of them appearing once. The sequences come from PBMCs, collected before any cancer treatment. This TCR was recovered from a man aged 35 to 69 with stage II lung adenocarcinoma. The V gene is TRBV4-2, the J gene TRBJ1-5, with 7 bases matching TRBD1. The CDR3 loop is CASSQTRDSNQPQHF. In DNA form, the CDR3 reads TGTGCCAGCAGCCAAACCCGGGACAGTAATCAGCCCCAGCATTTT.